These T cell receptor beta chains were read from a single sample in a study of T cell changes during pregnancy in multiple sclerosis. Sequencing used immunoSEQ multiplex PCR; TCRdb keeps in-frame clones, though not all of them. In the table there are 35,000 to 50,000 clones, 90% to 95% of which are singletons. Sequences were derived from CD4+ T cells from peripheral blood mononuclear cells, sampled in the third trimester of pregnancy. The receptor source for this set is a female donor in good health, enrolled as a control in a pregnancy study. The CDR3 runs from the conserved cysteine through the conserved F or W. A D gene is named only where the DNA matches it firmly. The size of a clone is reported for some rows only, either as once, few or many, or as a class for expanded clones.

NA	TRBV18	TRBJ2-7	NA	TGTGCCAGCTCACCAACGACAGACATCTACGAGCAGTACTTC	CASSPTTDIYEQYF
TRBD1	TRBV7-8	TRBJ2-5	NA	TGTGCCAGCAGCCCTACATTAACGACAGGGGGCTTAGAGACCCAGTACTTC	CASSPTLTTGGLETQYF
TRBD2	TRBV28	TRBJ2-1	NA	TGTGCCAGCAGTACTAGCGGGGGCCGCACCTACAATGAGCAGTTCTTC	CASSTSGGRTYNEQFF
NA	TRBV6-5	TRBJ2-3	NA	TGTGCCAGCAGTTATACAGGGTTGGGCACAGATACGCAGTATTTT	CASSYTGLGTDTQYF
NA	TRBV6-5	TRBJ1-2	few	TGTGCCAGCAGGTCCACAGTCGGCGGCTACACCTTC	CASRSTVGGYTF
NA	TRBV5-1	TRBJ2-5	NA	TGCGCCAGCAGCAAAGACAGGTGGGAGACCCAGTACTTC	CASSKDRWETQYF
TRBD2	TRBV5-1	TRBJ2-3	NA	TGCGCCAGCAGCTTGGCCAAGGGACTAGTCGTCACAGATACGCAGTATTTT	CASSLAKGLVVTDTQYF
TRBD1	TRBV7-9	TRBJ2-2	NA	TGTGCCAGCAGGCCAGGGACAGGGAGGACCGGGGAGCTGTTTTTT	CASRPGTGRTGELFF
TRBD1	TRBV28	TRBJ2-5	NA	TGTGCCAGCAGCCCCTACCCCCGGGACAGTCAAGAGACCCAGTACTTC	CASSPYPRDSQETQYF
NA	TRBV11-3	TRBJ2-7	NA	TGTGCCAGCAGCTTAGTAGAAACGGGGGAGCAGTACTTC	CASSLVETGEQYF
NA	TRBV7-9	TRBJ2-5	NA	TGTGCCAGCAGCTTAGCGCGGAGGGGAGGAGAGACCCAGTACTTC	CASSLARRGGETQYF
NA	TRBV27	TRBJ1-5	NA	TGTGCCAGCAGTCCCGGAGCAGACCCTTTGCGGGGTCAGCCCCAGCATTTT	CASSPGADPLRGQPQHF
NA	TRBV29-1	TRBJ1-1	NA	TGCAGCGTTGAAGTGAGGGGGAACAGCAGCACTGAAGCTTTCTTT	CSVEVRGNSSTEAFF
TRBD2	TRBV5-4	TRBJ2-7	NA	TGTGCCAGCAGCTTGGGACTAGCGGGAGGGCTCTCCTACGAGCAGTACTTC	CASSLGLAGGLSYEQYF
NA	TRBV7-8	TRBJ1-3	NA	TGTGCCAGCAGCTTAGGATCAGGGGTTGGGAACACCATATATTTT	CASSLGSGVGNTIYF
NA	TRBV4-3	TRBJ1-1	NA	TGCGCCAGCAGCCAAGAGGAAGGGGTCGGCACTGAAGCTTTCTTT	CASSQEEGVGTEAFF
NA	TRBV2	TRBJ2-7	NA	TGTGCCAGCGCACAGGGAGCCAGTTACGAGCAGTACTTC	CASAQGASYEQYF
TRBD1	TRBV27	TRBJ2-7	NA	TGTGCCAGCAGTCCAACTCAGGGGGCTCCAACATACGAGCAGTACTTC	CASSPTQGAPTYEQYF
TRBD2	TRBV13	TRBJ2-7	NA	TGTGCCAGCAGCCTGACCGGGACTAGGTCCTACGAGCAGTACTTC	CASSLTGTRSYEQYF
TRBD1	TRBV5-1	TRBJ2-7	NA	TGCGCCAGCAGCCCGCGGGACAGGGCCCACGAGCAGTACTTC	CASSPRDRAHEQYF
TRBD2	TRBV5-4	TRBJ2-3	NA	TGTGCCAGCAGCCTGCAACTAGCGGGAGGCCCAGATACGCAGTATTTT	CASSLQLAGGPDTQYF
TRBD1	TRBV7-9	TRBJ2-5	NA	TGTGCCAGCAGCCGACACGGACAGGGCGAGACCCAGTACTTC	CASSRHGQGETQYF
NA	TRBV7-9	TRBJ1-3	NA	TGTGCCTGGGGAGGCTGGGGTAACACCATATATTTT	CAWGGWGNTIYF
NA	TRBV19	TRBJ2-7	NA	TGTGCCAGTAGTGGGACACCTGTCCACCGCCGGAGAGAGCAGTACTTC	CASSGTPVHRRREQYF
NA	TRBV6-4	TRBJ2-1	few	TGTGCCCCCAGGGGGGTCGGCAAGTCCTACAATGAGCAGTTCTTC	CAPRGVGKSYNEQFF
NA	TRBV6-5	TRBJ2-1	NA	TGTGCCAGCAGCCTCAGACTAGTAGGTGAGCAGTTCTTC	CASSLRLVGEQFF
NA	TRBV30	TRBJ2-2	NA	TGTGCCTGGGCCCTCGGGTTTGCCGGGGAGCTGTTTTTT	CAWALGFAGELFF
TRBD1	TRBV6-6	TRBJ2-1	NA	TGTGCCAGCAGTCCGGGACAGGGTAACAATGAGCAGTTCTTC	CASSPGQGNNEQFF
TRBD1	TRBV11-3	TRBJ1-2	NA	TGTGCCAGCAGGGCCGGACAGGGTAGCTATGGCTACACCTTC	CASRAGQGSYGYTF
TRBD1	TRBV18	TRBJ2-7	NA	TGTGCCAGCTCACCAGGACAGGTACATTCCTACGAGCAGTACTTC	CASSPGQVHSYEQYF
TRBD2	TRBV2	TRBJ2-7	NA	TGTGCCAGCGCCCCAAGGGCTAGCGGGAACTACGAGCAGTACTTC	CASAPRASGNYEQYF
NA	TRBV7-8	TRBJ1-3	NA	TGTGCCAGCAGCCCCCGGGGGTCTGGAAACACCATATATTTT	CASSPRGSGNTIYF
TRBD2	TRBV7-2	TRBJ2-7	NA	TGTGCCAGCAGCTTCCCGGGACTAGCGCGGGAGCAGTACTTC	CASSFPGLAREQYF
NA	TRBV5-6	TRBJ1-1	NA	TGTGCCAGCAGCCGCCAGGGGCTACATAACACTGAAGCTTTCTTT	CASSRQGLHNTEAFF
NA	TRBV9	TRBJ2-1	NA	TGTGCCAGCAGCCGCGGGGACTCCGGGATGCAGTTCTTC	CASSRGDSGMQFF